What follows is one TCR beta chain and its context. Its antigen is still unknown. The record originates from a study of shared clonotypes between healthy human individuals. Points from the study as a whole: In contrast to clonotypes shared by all four donors, non-shared clonotypes had lower generation probabilities. Clonotype sharing among donors was expected to depend on sequencing depth.

Sequencing used immunoSEQ multiplex PCR; TCRdb keeps in-frame clones, though not all of them. The repertoire includes roughly 1 million clones, approximately 78% of them detected once, and under 0.6% sits in the top ten. This CDR3 comprises 14 residues. The V gene's germline CDR1 is SGHVS and CDR2 FNYEAQ. With 5 bases removed from V and 4 bases from J, the gap between germline ends came to 12 bases. The receptor comes from a man between 18 and 29 years old in good health. Some clones in this sample may be carry-over from other donors' samples. What was sequenced was memory CD4+ T cells from PBMCs. Indicated subset: CD45RA-negative fraction. The chain carries TRBV7-6 and TRBJ2-1; possible D gene TRBD2, 6 bases. CDR3 in DNA: TGTGCCAGCAGCCGAAATCTAGCGTACAATGAGCAGTTCTTC. The encoded protein is CASSRNLAYNEQFF.